The clone carrying this T cell receptor beta chain was seen only once. This CDR3 spans 14 amino acids. V dropped 0 bases and J dropped 4 bases, with 9 bases sitting between them. Germline V gene sequence: CDR1 MNHNS, CDR2 SASEGT. This entry belongs to a study of blood T cell repertoires in COVID-19. For the study at large: There were acute and convalescent COVID-19 samples, and they came from the United States, Italy and Spain. The analysed material was cDNA or gDNA that came from T cells, B-cell-depleted T cells, or PBMCs.

In the original analysis: Scientists estimated how many nucleated cells there were by amplifying reference gene primers. TCRdb's table, derived via immunoSEQ multiplex PCR, lists solely in-frame clones and lacks some. V and J calls and clone size are as listed in that table; D and trimming were resolved from the DNA. The sample holds roughly 250,000 clones; roughly 84% are singletons and the top ten take approximately 4.4%. The sample was peripheral blood. The chain uses TRBV6-1 and TRBJ2-5, with D perhaps TRBD1 (5 bases). The TCR originated in a man aged 50 or older with active or convalescent COVID-19. Here the CDR3 reads CASSEAVRVETQYF. CDR3 DNA: TGTGCCAGCAGTGAAGCGGTCAGGGTAGAGACCCAGTACTTC.